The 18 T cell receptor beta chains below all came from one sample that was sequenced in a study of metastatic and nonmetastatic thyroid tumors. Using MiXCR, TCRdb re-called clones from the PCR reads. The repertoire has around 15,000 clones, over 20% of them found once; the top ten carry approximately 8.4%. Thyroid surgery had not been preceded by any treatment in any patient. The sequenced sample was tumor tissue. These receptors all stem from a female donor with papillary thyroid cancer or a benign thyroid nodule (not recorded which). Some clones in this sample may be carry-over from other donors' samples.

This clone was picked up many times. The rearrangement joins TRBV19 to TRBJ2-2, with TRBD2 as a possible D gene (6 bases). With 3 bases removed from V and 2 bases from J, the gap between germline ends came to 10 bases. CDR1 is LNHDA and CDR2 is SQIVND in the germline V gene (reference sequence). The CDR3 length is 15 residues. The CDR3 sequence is CASSILAGNTGELFF. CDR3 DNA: TGTGCCAGTAGTATCTTGGCGGGAAACACCGGGGAGCTGTTTTTT.

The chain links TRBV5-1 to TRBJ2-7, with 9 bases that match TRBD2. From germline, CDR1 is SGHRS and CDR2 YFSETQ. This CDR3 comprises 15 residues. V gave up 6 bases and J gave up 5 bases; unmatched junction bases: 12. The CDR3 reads CASISTSGGSNEQYF. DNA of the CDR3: TGCGCCAGCATCTCGACTAGCGGAGGGTCGAACGAGCAGTACTTC.

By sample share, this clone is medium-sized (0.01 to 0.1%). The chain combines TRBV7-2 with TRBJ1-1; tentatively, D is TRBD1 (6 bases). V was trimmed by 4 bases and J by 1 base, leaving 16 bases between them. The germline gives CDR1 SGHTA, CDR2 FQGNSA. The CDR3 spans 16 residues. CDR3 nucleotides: TGTGCCAGCAGCTCGGGAAACAGGGTAGGGAACACTGAAGCTTTCTTT. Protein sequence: CASSSGNRVGNTEAFF. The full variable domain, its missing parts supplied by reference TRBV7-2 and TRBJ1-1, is GAGVSQSPSNKVTEKGKDVELRCDPISGHTALYWYRQSLGQGLEFLIYFQGNSAPDKSGLPSDRFSAERTGGSVSTLTIQRTQQEDSAVYLCASSSGNRVGNTEAFFGQGTRLTVV.

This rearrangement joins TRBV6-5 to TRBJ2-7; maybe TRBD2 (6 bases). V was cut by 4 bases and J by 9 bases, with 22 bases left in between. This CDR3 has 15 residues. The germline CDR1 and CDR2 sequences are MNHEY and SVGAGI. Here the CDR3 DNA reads TGTGCCAGCAGTTCCGAGCCCGGGACTCGACCCGGGCAGTACTTC. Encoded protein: CASSSEPGTRPGQYF.

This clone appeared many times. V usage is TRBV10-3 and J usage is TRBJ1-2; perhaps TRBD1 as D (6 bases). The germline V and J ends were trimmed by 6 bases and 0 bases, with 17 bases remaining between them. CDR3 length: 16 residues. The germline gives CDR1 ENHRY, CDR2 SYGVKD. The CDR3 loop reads CAIRAGTGTSNYGYTF. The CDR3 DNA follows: TGTGCCATCAGGGCGGGAACAGGGACATCTAACTATGGCTACACCTTC.

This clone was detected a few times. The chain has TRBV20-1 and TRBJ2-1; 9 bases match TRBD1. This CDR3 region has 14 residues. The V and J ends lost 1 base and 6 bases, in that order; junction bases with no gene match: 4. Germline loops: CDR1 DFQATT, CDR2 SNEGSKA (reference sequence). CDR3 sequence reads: CSARGQTGGNEQFF. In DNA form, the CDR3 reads TGCAGTGCTAGAGGTCAGACAGGGGGCAATGAGCAGTTCTTC.

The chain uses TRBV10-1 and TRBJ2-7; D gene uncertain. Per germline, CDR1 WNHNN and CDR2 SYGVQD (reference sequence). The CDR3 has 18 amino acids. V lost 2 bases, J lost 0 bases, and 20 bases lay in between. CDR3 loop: CASSEPPSAGRSSYEQYV. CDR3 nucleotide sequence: TGCGCCAGCAGTGAGCCTCCCAGCGCAGGTAGGAGCTCCTACGAGCAGTACGTC.

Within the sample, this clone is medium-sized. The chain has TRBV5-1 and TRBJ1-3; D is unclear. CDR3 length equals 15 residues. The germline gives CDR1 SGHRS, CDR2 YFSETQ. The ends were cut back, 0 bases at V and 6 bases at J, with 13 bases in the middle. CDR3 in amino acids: CASSLDGVPANTIYF. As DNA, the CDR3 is TGCGCCAGCAGCTTGGACGGGGTTCCGGCAAACACCATATATTTT.

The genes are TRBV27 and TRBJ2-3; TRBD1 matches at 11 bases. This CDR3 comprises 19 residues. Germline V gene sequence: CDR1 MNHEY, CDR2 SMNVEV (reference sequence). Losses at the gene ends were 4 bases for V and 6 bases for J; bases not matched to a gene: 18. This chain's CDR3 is CASSSREYRDRGFRDTQYF. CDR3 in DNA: TGTGCCAGCAGTTCCAGAGAATACCGGGACAGGGGGTTCAGGGATACGCAGTATTTT.

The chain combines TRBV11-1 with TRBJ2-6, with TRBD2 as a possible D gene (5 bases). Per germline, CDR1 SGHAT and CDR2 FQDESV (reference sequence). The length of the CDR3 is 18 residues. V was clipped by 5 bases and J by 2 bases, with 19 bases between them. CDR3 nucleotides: TGTGCCAGCAGCACCCGAAGACCGAGGGAAGCTGGGGCCAACGTCCTGACTTTC. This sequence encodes CASSTRRPREAGANVLTF.

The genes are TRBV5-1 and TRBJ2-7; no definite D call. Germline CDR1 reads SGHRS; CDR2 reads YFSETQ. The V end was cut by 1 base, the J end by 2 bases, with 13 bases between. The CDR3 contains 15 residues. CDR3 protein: CASSLIADAPYEQYF. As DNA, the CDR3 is TGCGCCAGCAGCTTGATTGCCGATGCCCCCTACGAGCAGTACTTC. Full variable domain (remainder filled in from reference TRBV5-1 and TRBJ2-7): KAGVTQTPRYLIKTRGQQVTLSCSPISGHRSVSWYQQTPGQGLQFLFEYFSETQRNKGNFPGRFSGRQFSNSRSEMNVSTLELGDSALYLCASSLIADAPYEQYFGPGTRLTVT.

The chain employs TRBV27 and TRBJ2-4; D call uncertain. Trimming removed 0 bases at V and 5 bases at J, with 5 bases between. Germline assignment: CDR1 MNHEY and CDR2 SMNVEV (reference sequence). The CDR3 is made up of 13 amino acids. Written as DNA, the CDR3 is TGTGCCAGCAGTTTATCCCACCAAAACATTCAGTACTTC. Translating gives CASSLSHQNIQYF.

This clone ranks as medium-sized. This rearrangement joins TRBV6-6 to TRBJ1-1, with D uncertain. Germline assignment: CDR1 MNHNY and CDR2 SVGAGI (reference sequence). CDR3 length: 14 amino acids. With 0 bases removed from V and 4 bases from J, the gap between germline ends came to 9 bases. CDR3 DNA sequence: TGTGCCAGCAGTTACTCGAGAGGTGGCACTGAAGCTTTCTTT. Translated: CASSYSRGGTEAFF.

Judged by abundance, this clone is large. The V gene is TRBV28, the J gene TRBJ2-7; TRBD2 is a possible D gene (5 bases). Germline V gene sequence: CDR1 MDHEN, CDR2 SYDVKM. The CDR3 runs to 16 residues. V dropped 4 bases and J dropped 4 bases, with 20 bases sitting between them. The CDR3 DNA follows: TGTGCCAGCAGTTCCACCCAGACCTGGACTGGATACGAGCAGTACTTC. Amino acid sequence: CASSSTQTWTGYEQYF. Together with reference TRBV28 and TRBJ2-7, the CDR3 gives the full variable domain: DVKVTQSSRYLVKRTGEKVFLECVQDMDHENMFWYRQDPGLGLRLIYFSYDVKMKEKGDIPEGYSVSREKKERFSLILESASTNQTSMYLCASSSTQTWTGYEQYFGPGTRLTVT.

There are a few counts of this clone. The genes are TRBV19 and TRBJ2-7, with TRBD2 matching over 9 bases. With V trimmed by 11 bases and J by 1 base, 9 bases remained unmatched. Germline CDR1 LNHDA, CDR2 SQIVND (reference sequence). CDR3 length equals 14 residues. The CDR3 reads CASRDLAGSYEQYF. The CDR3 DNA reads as TGTGCCTCCCGCGACCTAGCGGGGTCCTACGAGCAGTACTTC.

The CDR3 protein is CASSLVSFWAPGSSYEQYF. Here the CDR3 DNA reads TGTGCCAGCAGCTTAGTTAGCTTTTGGGCCCCCGGGAGCTCCTACGAGCAGTACTTC. The V call is TRBV13, the J call TRBJ2-7, with a tentative D call TRBD2 (6 bases). The CDR3 totals 19 residues. The germline V gene has CDR1 PRHDT and CDR2 FYEKMQ (reference sequence). V gave up 1 base and J gave up 0 bases, with 22 bases separating them.

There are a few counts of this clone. CDR3 nucleotide sequence: TGTGCCAGCAGCTTAGGGTCCGGCGAGCAGTACTTC. Translation gives CASSLGSGEQYF. The chain combines TRBV7-9 with TRBJ2-7, with D uncertain. The germline V and J ends were trimmed by 1 base and 6 bases, with 7 bases remaining between them. The CDR3 contains 12 residues. Germline CDR1 and CDR2: SEHNR and FQNEAQ (reference sequence).

CDR3 residues: CSASAASGTAAYEQYF. CDR3 in DNA: TGCAGTGCATCGGCGGCTAGCGGGACGGCTGCCTACGAGCAGTACTTC. The chain uses TRBV20-1 and TRBJ2-7; 9 bases match TRBD2. Germline V gives CDR1 DFQATT, CDR2 SNEGSKA (reference sequence). This CDR3 is 16 amino acids long. V shed 6 bases and J 2 bases; nucleotides not matched to a gene: 14.